This T cell receptor beta chain was recorded in a study of tumor and adjacent non-tumor tissue in lung cancer. No cell sorting was done before RNA was extracted from the tissue. Distant lung tissue was collected more than 3 cm away from the tumor edge. The library came from three nested PCR rounds adapted from ARM-PCR protocols. TCRdb ran MiXCR on the multiplex PCR reads and lists one entry per CDR3 protein. The table shows tens of thousands of distinct CDR3 sequences, with 76% occurring only once. Germline V gene data show CDR1 as SGHNT and CDR2 as YYREEE (reference sequence). V was trimmed by 0 bases and J by 8 bases, leaving 24 bases between them. This CDR3 is 18 amino acids long.

The rearrangement links TRBV5-4 to TRBJ2-1; tentative D call: TRBD2 (5 bases). The sequenced sample was distant non-tumor lung tissue. This TCR derives from a man aged 55 to 70 with non-small cell lung cancer. The CDR3 region is CASSLEVGRDYQTDEQFF. For the CDR3, the DNA is TGTGCCAGCAGCTTGGAGGTGGGCCGAGACTATCAAACTGATGAGCAGTTCTTC.